A few counts support the clone carrying this TCR beta chain. Its specificity is not known. This entry belongs to a study of T-cell memory formation after mild COVID-19. Overall study context: In these data, TCR clusters were largely donor specific. Regarding the study as a whole: There was a balanced CD4/CD8 profile in clones contracting day 15 to 85, and later expanders leaned CD4+. SARS-CoV-2 specificity of second-wave clones peaking day 37 was unconfirmed.

V lost 7 bases and J 3 bases, leaving 16 bases between the germline ends. The V gene's germline CDR1 is MNHEY and CDR2 SVGAGI. This CDR3 region has 14 residues. Constant-segment primers and 5'RACE yielded cDNA libraries for TCR alpha and TCR beta, each carrying sample barcodes and UMIs. Each CDR3 protein gets one entry after TCRdb re-called the 5' RACE reads with MiXCR. Of about 560,000 distinct CDR3 sequences listed, roughly 22% are singletons. J is TRBJ2-7 and V is TRBV6-5; D ambiguous. The sample comprised PBMCs or a T cell subset sorted from them (not recorded which). The receptor's source is an adult woman who had mild COVID-19 (a few samples of this study predate the infection). Cell type and time point are not known. The CDR3 bases are TGTGCCAGCACCTACTCGGGCGGCCACTACGAGCAGTACTTC. It specifies CASTYSGGHYEQYF.